This T cell receptor (beta chain) was observed in a study of sequential checkpoint blockade in melanoma. Germline CDR1 is LGHNT and CDR2 is FRNRAP. The germline V and J ends were trimmed by 5 bases and 4 bases, with 11 bases remaining between them. CDR3 length equals 13 residues. This table comes from immunoSEQ multiplex PCR, and its TCRdb copy is limited to in-frame clones, with some not included. The table has around 21,000 clones, approximately 80% seen once. The treatment: randomized to nivolumab then ipilimumab (arm A) or the reverse (arm B). The V gene is TRBV12-5, the J gene TRBJ1-2, with D maybe TRBD1 (6 bases). The clonotype originates from a human donor with melanoma. The specimen comprised CD8+ T cells sorted from blood (inferred from file names), sampled from a patient given nivolumab and ipilimumab in sequence. The CDR3 DNA is TGTGCTAGTGGTCCCCAGGGGTCCTATGGCTACACCTTC. Translating gives CASGPQGSYGYTF.